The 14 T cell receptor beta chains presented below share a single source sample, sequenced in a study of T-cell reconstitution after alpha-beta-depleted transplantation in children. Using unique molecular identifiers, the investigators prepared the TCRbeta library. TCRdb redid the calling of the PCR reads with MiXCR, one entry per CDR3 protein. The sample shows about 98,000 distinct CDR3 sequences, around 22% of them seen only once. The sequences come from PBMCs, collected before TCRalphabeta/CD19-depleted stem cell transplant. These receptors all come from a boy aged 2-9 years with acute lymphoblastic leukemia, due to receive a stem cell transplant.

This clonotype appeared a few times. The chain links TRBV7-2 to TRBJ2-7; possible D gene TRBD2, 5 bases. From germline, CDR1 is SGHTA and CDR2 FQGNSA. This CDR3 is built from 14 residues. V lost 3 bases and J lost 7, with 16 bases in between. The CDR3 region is CASSLSGGTWEQYF. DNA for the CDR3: TGTGCCAGCAGCTTGAGTGGAGGAACATGGGAGCAGTACTTC.

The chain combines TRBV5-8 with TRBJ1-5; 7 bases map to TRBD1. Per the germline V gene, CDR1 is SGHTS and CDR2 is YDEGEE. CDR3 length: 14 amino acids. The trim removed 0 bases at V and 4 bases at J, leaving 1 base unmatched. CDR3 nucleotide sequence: TGTGCCAGCAGCTTGGAACAGGGGAATCAGCCCCAGCATTTT. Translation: CASSLEQGNQPQHF.

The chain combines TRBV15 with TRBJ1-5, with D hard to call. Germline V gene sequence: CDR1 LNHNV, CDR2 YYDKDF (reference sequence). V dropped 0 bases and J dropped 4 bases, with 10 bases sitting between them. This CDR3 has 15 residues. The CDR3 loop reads CATSRDYERNQPQHF. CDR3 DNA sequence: TGTGCCACCAGCAGAGATTACGAGAGAAATCAGCCCCAGCATTTT.

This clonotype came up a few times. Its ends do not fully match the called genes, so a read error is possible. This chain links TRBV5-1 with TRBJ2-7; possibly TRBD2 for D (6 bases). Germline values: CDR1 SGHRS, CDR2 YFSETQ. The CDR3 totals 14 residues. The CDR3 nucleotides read TGCGCCAGCAGTCCCCGGAGGGGCTCCAACGAGCAGTACTTC. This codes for CASSPRRGSNEQYF.

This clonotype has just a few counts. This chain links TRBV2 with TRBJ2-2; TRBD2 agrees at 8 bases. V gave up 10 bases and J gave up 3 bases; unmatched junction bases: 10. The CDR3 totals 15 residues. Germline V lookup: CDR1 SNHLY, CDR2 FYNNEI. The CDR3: CATEAGVGDTGELFF. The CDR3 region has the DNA TGTGCCACGGAAGCGGGAGTCGGGGACACCGGGGAGCTGTTTTTT.

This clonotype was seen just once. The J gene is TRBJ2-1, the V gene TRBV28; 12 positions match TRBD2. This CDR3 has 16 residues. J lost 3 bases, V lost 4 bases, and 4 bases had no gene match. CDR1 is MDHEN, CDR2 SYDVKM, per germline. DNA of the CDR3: TGTGCCAGCAGTTCTAGCGGGAGGGGAATCTACAATGAGCAGTTCTTC. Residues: CASSSSGRGIYNEQFF.

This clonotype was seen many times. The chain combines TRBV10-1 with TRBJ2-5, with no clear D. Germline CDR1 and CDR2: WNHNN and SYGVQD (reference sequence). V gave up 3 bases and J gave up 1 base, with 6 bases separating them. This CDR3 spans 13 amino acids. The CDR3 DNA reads TGCGCCAGCAGTGAATCTCCCCAAGAGACCCAGTACTTC. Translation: CASSESPQETQYF.

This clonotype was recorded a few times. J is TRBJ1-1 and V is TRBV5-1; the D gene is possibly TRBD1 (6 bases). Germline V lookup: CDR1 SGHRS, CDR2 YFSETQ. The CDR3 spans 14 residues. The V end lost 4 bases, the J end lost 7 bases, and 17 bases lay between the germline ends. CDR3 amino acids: CASSPSGGQLEAFF. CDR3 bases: TGCGCCAGCAGCCCCTCCGGAGGACAGCTTGAAGCTTTCTTT.

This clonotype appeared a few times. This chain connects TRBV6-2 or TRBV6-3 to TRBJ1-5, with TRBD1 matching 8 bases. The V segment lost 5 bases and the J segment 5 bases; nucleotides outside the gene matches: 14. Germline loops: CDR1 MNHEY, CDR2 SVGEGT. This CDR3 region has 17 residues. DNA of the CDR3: TGTGCCAGCAGTCTATATGGGGGACAGGCTCGGGATCAGCCCCAGCATTTT. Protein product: CASSLYGGQARDQPQHF.

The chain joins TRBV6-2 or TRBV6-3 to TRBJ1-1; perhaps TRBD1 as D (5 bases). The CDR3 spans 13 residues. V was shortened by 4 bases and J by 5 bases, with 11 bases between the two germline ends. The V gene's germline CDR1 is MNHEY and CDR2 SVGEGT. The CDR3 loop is CASSFSGNTEAFF. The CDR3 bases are TGTGCCAGCAGTTTTTCAGGGAATACTGAAGCTTTCTTT.

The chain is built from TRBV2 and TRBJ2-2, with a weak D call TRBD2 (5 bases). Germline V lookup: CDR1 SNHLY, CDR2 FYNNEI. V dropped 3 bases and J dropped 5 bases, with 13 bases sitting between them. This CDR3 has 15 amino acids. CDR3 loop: CASSETREGTGELFF. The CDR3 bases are TGTGCCAGCAGTGAGACCCGGGAAGGGACCGGGGAGCTGTTTTTT.

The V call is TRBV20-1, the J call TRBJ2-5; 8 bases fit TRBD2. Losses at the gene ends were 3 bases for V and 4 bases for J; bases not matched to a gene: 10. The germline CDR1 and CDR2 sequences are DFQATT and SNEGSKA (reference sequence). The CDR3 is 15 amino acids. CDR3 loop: CSASTSGGLVETQYF. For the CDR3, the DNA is TGCAGTGCTAGTACTAGCGGAGGGCTGGTAGAGACCCAGTACTTC.

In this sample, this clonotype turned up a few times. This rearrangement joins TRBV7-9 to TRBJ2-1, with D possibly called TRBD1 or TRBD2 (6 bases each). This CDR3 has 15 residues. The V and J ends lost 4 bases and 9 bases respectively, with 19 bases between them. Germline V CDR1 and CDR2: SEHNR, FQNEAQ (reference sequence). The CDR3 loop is CASSSGGLLHGEQFF. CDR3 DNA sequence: TGTGCCAGCAGCTCCGGGGGCCTACTCCACGGTGAGCAGTTCTTC.

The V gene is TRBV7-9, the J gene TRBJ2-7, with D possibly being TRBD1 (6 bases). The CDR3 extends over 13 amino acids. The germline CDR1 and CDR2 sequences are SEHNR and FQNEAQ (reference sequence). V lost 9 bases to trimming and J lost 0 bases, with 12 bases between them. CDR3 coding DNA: TGTGCCAGTAATGGGGACACCTCCTACGAGCAGTACTTC. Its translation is CASNGDTSYEQYF.